This T cell receptor (beta chain) stems from a study of technical replicates of blood from several donors. The protocol was immunoSEQ multiplex PCR, while the TCRdb copy is restricted to in-frame clones and leaves out a portion. Of tens of thousands of clones in the sample, approximately 94% are singletons; the top ten hold over 0.2%. This CDR3 is built from 15 residues. Germline V gene sequence: CDR1 LNHNV, CDR2 YYDKDF (reference sequence). The V and J ends lost 2 bases and 1 base, in that order; junction bases with no gene match: 2. The sequenced sample was T cells isolated from PBMCs. The receptor comes from a human donor in good health. The V gene is TRBV15, the J gene TRBJ2-3; 8 nucleotides match TRBD2. The CDR3 nucleotides read TGTGCCACCAGCAGAAGGCGGGAGGGCACAGATACGCAGTATTTT. Translated, it gives CATSRRREGTDTQYF.